One and the same sample provided the 4 T cell receptor beta chains below, sequenced in a study of naive CD8 T cells in extremely preterm neonates. General study results and limits: Relative to older groups, preterm infants had shorter, less trimmed CDR3s with fewer N additions.

The data were produced by immunoSEQ multiplex PCR, yet TCRdb's version contains in-frame clones alone and is incomplete. The sample shows about 5,000 clones, about 95% of them seen only once. These receptors are not linked to any known antigen. Preterm samples came from extremely preterm deliveries at about 21-27 weeks. Sequencing was carried out using naive CD8+ T cells from cord blood. These receptors all stem from a boy who was born preterm.

V and J are TRBV27 and TRBJ2-7; 8 bases map to TRBD1. J was trimmed by 5 bases and V by 5 bases; bases with no gene match: 8. The CDR3 has 14 residues. Per germline, CDR1 MNHEY and CDR2 SMNVEV (reference sequence). The CDR3 is CASSAGQGGHEQYF. Written as DNA, the CDR3 is TGTGCCAGCAGTGCCGGACAGGGAGGCCACGAGCAGTACTTC.

The J gene is TRBJ2-7, the V gene TRBV9; maybe TRBD1 (6 bases). In germline, CDR1 is SGDLS, CDR2 YYNGEE. The CDR3 loop spans 15 amino acids. V was cut by 1 base and J by 5 bases, with 16 bases left in between. In nucleotides, the CDR3 is TGTGCCAGCAGCGTAAGTCCCAGGGGCGTAAACGAGCAGTACTTC. Protein sequence: CASSVSPRGVNEQYF.

This clone has a single count. The chain carries TRBV4-1 and TRBJ1-3; no reliable D call. The length of the CDR3 is 15 residues. Trimming cost V 1 base and J 0 bases, with 7 bases left between them. Germline CDR1 is MGHRA and CDR2 is YSYEKL. The CDR3 reads CASSQGGASGNTIYF. In DNA form, the CDR3 reads TGCGCCAGCAGCCAAGGCGGTGCCTCTGGAAACACCATATATTTT.

The chain carries TRBV18 and TRBJ2-7, with 11 bases identical to TRBD1. Germline V gene lookup returns CDR1 KGHSH and CDR2 LQKENI. With V trimmed by 3 bases and J by 5 bases, 3 bases remained unmatched. This CDR3 contains 14 residues. The CDR3 protein is CASSPGQGGNEQYF. In DNA form, the CDR3 reads TGTGCCAGCTCACCGGGACAGGGGGGCAACGAGCAGTACTTC.